This is a list of T cell receptor beta chains from one sample in a study of long-term antiretroviral therapy in people with HIV. Measured with immunoSEQ multiplex PCR; TCRdb has only the in-frame clones, and not every one. The repertoire includes 38,000 or so clones, approximately 94% of them detected once, and roughly 2.1% sits in the top ten. Sequenced material: unsorted PBMCs, taken roughly 9.4 years after starting antiretroviral therapy. The source is a man aged 30-40 years with HIV. CDR3s include the opening cysteine and the closing phenylalanine or tryptophan. Fields, in order: V gene, J gene, D gene, clone size, CDR3 protein, CDR3 DNA. A D gene is named only where the DNA matches it firmly. Some rows have no size entry. The others give once, few or many, or a class for an expanded clone.

TRBV10-3	TRBJ1-1	NA	NA	CAINGVADTEAFF	TGTGCCATCAATGGGGTGGCGGACACTGAAGCTTTCTTT
TRBV7-2	TRBJ1-3	TRBD1	NA	CASRKRGTGVFATGNTIYF	TGTGCCTCAAGAAAAAGGGGGACAGGGGTTTTCGCCACTGGAAACACCATATATTTT
TRBV19	TRBJ1-2	NA	NA	CASSMVASHGYTF	TGTGCCAGTAGTATGGTGGCATCCCATGGCTACACCTTC
TRBV5-1	TRBJ2-3	TRBD2	NA	CASSFTSGGTDTQYF	TGCGCCAGCAGCTTTACTAGCGGAGGCACAGATACGCAGTATTTT
TRBV30	TRBJ1-3	NA	NA	CAWANLGSVGNTIYF	TGTGCCTGGGCAAACCTCGGAAGTGTCGGAAACACCATATATTTT
TRBV20-1	TRBJ1-2	NA	few	CSAPPPYGYTF	TGCAGTGCCCCGCCGCCGTATGGCTACACCTTC
TRBV28	TRBJ2-5	NA	NA	CASSFNGQETQYF	TGTGCCAGCAGTTTCAATGGTCAAGAGACCCAGTACTTC
TRBV5-5	TRBJ2-7	NA	NA	CASSPSAYSGEQYF	TGTGCCAGCAGCCCTTCTGCCTACTCCGGGGAGCAGTACTTC
TRBV28	TRBJ1-2	NA	NA	CASRSVNYGYTF	TGTGCCAGCAGATCCGTTAACTATGGCTACACCTTC
TRBV19	TRBJ2-5	NA	NA	CASSWGSQETQYF	TGTGCCAGTAGTTGGGGTTCTCAAGAGACCCAGTACTTC
TRBV7-2	TRBJ1-1	NA	NA	CASSPDRANTEAFF	TGTGCCAGCAGCCCCGACAGAGCGAACACTGAAGCTTTCTTT
TRBV28	TRBJ1-2	TRBD1	NA	CASRRTGVESRGYTF	TGTGCCAGCAGAAGGACAGGGGTCGAGTCGAGGGGCTACACCTTC
TRBV9	TRBJ1-6	NA	NA	CASTLDGNNSPLHF	TGTGCCAGCACCTTGGACGGGAATAATTCACCCCTCCACTTT
TRBV7-8	TRBJ2-7	NA	once	CASSLARYEQYF	TGTGCCAGCAGCTTAGCTCGCTACGAGCAGTACTTC
TRBV7-8	TRBJ1-5	NA	NA	CASSLSRTAVGQPQHF	TGTGCCAGCAGCTTAAGCAGGACAGCTGTTGGTCAGCCCCAGCATTTT
TRBV7-8	TRBJ2-4	TRBD2	once	CASSLSSGGEFLAKNIQYF	TGTGCCAGCAGCCTATCCAGCGGGGGGGAATTTTTAGCCAAAAACATTCAGTACTTC
TRBV19	TRBJ2-1	NA	NA	CASNSRWGSYNEQFF	TGTGCCAGTAACTCCCGATGGGGCTCCTACAATGAGCAGTTCTTC
TRBV4-1	TRBJ2-1	NA	NA	CASSQQGSHEQFF	TGCGCCAGCAGCCAGCAGGGAAGCCATGAGCAGTTCTTC
TRBV19	TRBJ2-3	TRBD1	NA	CASSTGTTGPDTQYF	TGTGCCAGTAGTACCGGGACGACAGGGCCAGATACGCAGTATTTT
TRBV2	TRBJ1-5	NA	NA	CASSGEGGVFRQPQHF	TGTGCCAGCAGTGGGGAGGGGGGGGTATTTCGGCAGCCCCAGCATTTT
TRBV2	TRBJ2-6	NA	NA	CASSELTSGANVLTF	TGTGCCAGCAGTGAATTGACCTCTGGGGCCAACGTCCTGACTTTC
TRBV6-5	TRBJ1-5	NA	NA	CASSRQVNQPQHF	TGTGCCAGCAGTCGACAGGTTAATCAGCCCCAGCATTTT
TRBV6-6	TRBJ2-5	NA	NA	CASSRGGTRETQYF	TGTGCCAGCAGTAGGGGGGGTACTCGAGAGACCCAGTACTTC
TRBV1	TRBJ2-3	NA	NA	CTSSQVAGGAEISDTQYF	NA
TRBV20-1	TRBJ1-2	NA	NA	CSASGVYGYTF	TGCAGTGCTAGTGGGGTTTATGGCTACACCTTC
TRBV18	TRBJ1-1	NA	NA	CASSPTANTEAFF	TGTGCCAGCTCACCAACAGCGAACACTGAAGCTTTCTTT
TRBV10-3	TRBJ2-5	NA	NA	CAISGGGAGETQYF	TGTGCCATCAGTGGGGGGGGCGCCGGGGAGACCCAGTACTTC
TRBV30	TRBJ1-2	TRBD1	once	CAWVGQGGLYGYTF	TGTGCCTGGGTGGGACAGGGGGGCCTCTATGGCTACACCTTC
TRBV11-2	TRBJ2-5	NA	NA	CASSRLDPIETQYF	TGTGCCAGCAGCCGTCTGGACCCCATAGAGACCCAGTACTTC
TRBV5-1	TRBJ1-1	NA	NA	CASSLEGPNTEAFF	TGCGCCAGCAGCTTGGAAGGCCCCAACACTGAAGCTTTCTTT
TRBV6-1	TRBJ1-1	TRBD1	NA	CASSDVQGARAFF	TGTGCCAGCAGTGACGTACAGGGGGCACGAGCTTTCTTT
TRBV10-3	TRBJ1-2	TRBD1	NA	CAILTTMTGSPHLGGYTF	TGTGCCATCCTCACAACGATGACAGGGTCGCCCCACCTGGGTGGCTACACCTTC
TRBV7-9	TRBJ1-6	NA	NA	CASSLAGEPPLHF	TGTGCCAGCAGCTTAGCGGGGGAACCACCCCTCCACTTT
TRBV11-2	TRBJ2-2	NA	NA	CASSFSTVYTGELFF	TGTGCCAGCAGCTTTTCTACCGTTTACACCGGGGAGCTGTTTTTT
TRBV6-5	TRBJ2-7	NA	NA	CASSYRGLSHYEQYF	TGTGCCAGCAGTTATCGGGGACTCAGTCATTACGAGCAGTACTTC
TRBV28	TRBJ1-1	NA	NA	CASLLNTEAFF	TGTGCCAGCCTCCTGAACACTGAAGCTTTCTTT
TRBV21-1	TRBJ1-1	NA	NA	CASSGGGGDGPKSSPMDTEAFF	TGTGCCAGCAGCGGGGGGGGTGGGGACGGCCCCAAATCCTCACCTATGGACACTGAAGCTTTCTTT
TRBV7-6	TRBJ1-2	TRBD1	NA	CASSSQGRYGYGYTF	TGTGCCAGCAGCTCACAGGGGAGGTATGGCTATGGCTACACCTTC
TRBV2	TRBJ1-1	NA	NA	CASSREGGAEAFF	TGTGCCAGCAGCCGGGAGGGGGGGGCTGAAGCTTTCTTT
TRBV7-3	TRBJ2-1	NA	NA	CASSLRGVGNEQFF	TGTGCCAGCAGCTTAAGGGGGGTGGGCAATGAGCAGTTCTTC
TRBV5-1	TRBJ2-2	NA	NA	CASSLAVTVTAGELFF	TGCGCCAGCAGCTTGGCAGTGACAGTTACAGCCGGGGAGCTGTTTTTT
TRBV29-1	TRBJ1-1	NA	NA	CSGARNRQSRGTEAFF	TGCAGCGGGGCCCGGAATCGTCAAAGCAGGGGCACTGAAGCTTTCTTT
TRBV6-1	TRBJ2-7	NA	once	CASSEWRQDYEQYF	TGTGCCAGCAGTGAATGGAGACAGGACTACGAGCAGTACTTC
TRBV7-9	TRBJ1-5	TRBD1	NA	CASSLTGAGQPQHF	TGTGCCAGCAGCCTGACAGGGGCGGGCCAGCCCCAGCATTTT
TRBV29-1	TRBJ2-7	TRBD1	NA	CSVGDRGRGGYEQYF	TGCAGCGTTGGGGACAGGGGGCGCGGGGGTTACGAGCAGTACTTC
TRBV7-6	TRBJ2-2	TRBD2	NA	CASSLALAGTGELFF	TGTGCCAGCAGCTTAGCACTAGCGGGCACCGGGGAGCTGTTTTTT
TRBV5-5	TRBJ1-1	TRBD1	NA	CASTRSTGNSNTEAFF	TGTGCCAGCACCAGGTCGACAGGGAACTCGAACACTGAAGCTTTCTTT
TRBV7-9	TRBJ2-2	NA	NA	CASSLVQGNTGELFF	TGTGCCAGCAGCTTAGTACAGGGCAACACCGGGGAGCTGTTTTTT
TRBV5-1	TRBJ2-2	TRBD2	NA	CASSLAGGTGELFF	TGCGCCAGCAGCTTGGCCGGGGGGACCGGGGAGCTGTTTTTT